One and the same sample provided the 25 T cell receptor beta chains below, sequenced in a study of T cell changes during pregnancy in multiple sclerosis. The assay was immunoSEQ multiplex PCR, and TCRdb's table has in-frame clones only and misses some. The table lists 65,000 to 75,000 clones, around nine tenths of them singletons. The specimen was peripheral blood, collected in the third trimester of pregnancy. The source of these receptors is a female donor in good health, enrolled as a control in a pregnancy study.

This rearrangement joins TRBV7-6 to TRBJ2-7; 11 bases are a match to TRBD2. CDR3 length: 16 amino acids. V lost 1 base and J lost 2; bases outside the gene matches: 4. Germline V gene lookup returns CDR1 SGHVS and CDR2 FNYEAQ. CDR3 bases: TGTGCCAGCAGCTTAGGACTAGCGGGGCGAACCTACGAGCAGTACTTC. This sequence encodes CASSLGLAGRTYEQYF.

The chain links TRBV20-1 to TRBJ2-3; D may be TRBD2 (6 bases). Germline V gives CDR1 DFQATT, CDR2 SNEGSKA (reference sequence). This CDR3 is 9 amino acids long. CDR3 DNA: TGCAGCGGGGGTGATACGCAGTATTTT. It encodes CSGGDTQYF.

The rearrangement joins TRBV28 to TRBJ2-7; D gene unclear. The germline V gene encodes CDR1 MDHEN and CDR2 SYDVKM. The CDR3 extends over 12 amino acids. V was trimmed by 6 bases and J by 3 bases, leaving 9 bases between them. This CDR3 is CASRQTGYEQYF. The CDR3 coding sequence is TGTGCCAGCAGACAAACGGGCTACGAGCAGTACTTC. Variable domain in full (rest from reference TRBV28 and TRBJ2-7): DVKVTQSSRYLVKRTGEKVFLECVQDMDHENMFWYRQDPGLGLRLIYFSYDVKMKEKGDIPEGYSVSREKKERFSLILESASTNQTSMYLCASRQTGYEQYFGPGTRLTVT.

V is TRBV5-8 and J is TRBJ1-1, with a tentative D call TRBD1 (5 bases). Deletions cut 1 base from V and 3 bases from J, with 7 bases between. Germline V lookup: CDR1 SGHTS, CDR2 YDEGEE. This CDR3 spans 13 amino acids. In nucleotides, the CDR3 is TGTGCCAGCAGCTTGAGGGGATACACTGAAGCTTTCTTT. This translates into CASSLRGYTEAFF.

V is TRBV7-9 and J is TRBJ1-1; D unclear. The V gene lost 5 bases and the J gene lost 0 bases, with 13 bases spanning the gap. This CDR3 has 15 amino acids. CDR1 is SEHNR and CDR2 is FQNEAQ in the germline V gene (reference sequence). The CDR3 DNA sequence: TGTGCCAGCAGCAACCCGACGGGGTTGAACACTGAAGCTTTCTTT. It yields the protein CASSNPTGLNTEAFF.

The CDR3 coding sequence is TGTGCCAGCAGCTTGCAACAGGGGCCGTATGGCTACACCTTC. Its protein is CASSLQQGPYGYTF. The chain is built from TRBV7-9 and TRBJ1-2; TRBD1 matches 7 bases. V was clipped by 3 bases and J by 5 bases; unmatched bases: 6. The CDR3 covers 14 residues. Germline V gives CDR1 SEHNR, CDR2 FQNEAQ (reference sequence). Combining the CDR3 with reference TRBV7-9 and TRBJ1-2 gives the whole variable domain DTGVSQNPRHKITKRGQNVTFRCDPISEHNRLYWYRQTLGQGPEFLTYFQNEAQLEKSRLLSDRFSAERPKGSFSTLEIQRTEQGDSAMYLCASSLQQGPYGYTFGSGTRLTVV.

In DNA, the CDR3 is TGTGCCAGCAGCCTTACAGGGGCCAGGGCACCCCTCCACTTT. It is translated as CASSLTGARAPLHF. This chain joins TRBV7-9 and TRBJ1-6, with 7 bases lining up with TRBD1. Germline V gene lookup returns CDR1 SEHNR and CDR2 FQNEAQ (reference sequence). Unmatched junction bases numbered 9, after V lost 5 bases and J lost 11 bases. The CDR3 length is 14 residues.

The rearrangement links TRBV5-8 to TRBJ1-2; TRBD1 matches 12 bases. From germline, CDR1 is SGHTS and CDR2 YDEGEE. The CDR3 runs to 15 residues. V dropped 4 bases and J dropped 4; count of bases not matched to a gene: 5. The CDR3 DNA reads TGTGCCAGCAGCCCCGGGACAGGGGGCAGCTATGGCTACACCTTC. Translation gives CASSPGTGGSYGYTF. Combining the CDR3 with reference TRBV5-8 and TRBJ1-2 gives the whole variable domain EAGVTQSPTHLIKTRGQQATLRCSPISGHTSVYWYQQALGLGLQFLLWYDEGEERNRGNFPPRFSGRQFPNYSSELNVNALELEDSALYLCASSPGTGGSYGYTFGSGTRLTVV.

The gene calls are TRBV28 and TRBJ2-2; D is perhaps TRBD2 (5 bases). Germline V gene data show CDR1 as MDHEN and CDR2 as SYDVKM. Trimming shortened V by 3 bases and J by 4 bases, and 12 bases separated the two germline ends. The CDR3 has 15 amino acids. CDR3 residues: CASSFGLRGTGELFF. In nucleotides, the CDR3 is TGTGCCAGCAGTTTTGGTCTCCGGGGCACCGGGGAGCTGTTTTTT.

This chain joins TRBV5-1 and TRBJ1-6; a weak D match, TRBD1 (5 bases). This CDR3 has 15 residues. Germline V gene data show CDR1 as SGHRS and CDR2 as YFSETQ. V gave up 2 bases and J gave up 7 bases, with 13 bases separating them. The CDR3 sequence: CASSFQGGLNSPLHF. For the CDR3, the DNA is TGCGCCAGCAGCTTTCAGGGTGGTCTCAATTCACCCCTCCACTTT. Using reference TRBV5-1 and TRBJ1-6 for the parts outside the CDR3, the full variable domain is KAGVTQTPRYLIKTRGQQVTLSCSPISGHRSVSWYQQTPGQGLQFLFEYFSETQRNKGNFPGRFSGRQFSNSRSEMNVSTLELGDSALYLCASSFQGGLNSPLHFGNGTRLTVT.

The rearrangement joins TRBV27 to TRBJ1-6, with D possibly being TRBD1 (6 bases). Germline assignment: CDR1 MNHEY and CDR2 SMNVEV (reference sequence). The CDR3 is made up of 18 amino acids. Trimming removed 3 bases from V and 2 bases from J, with 17 bases in between. In DNA form, the CDR3 reads TGTGCCAGCAGTTTTCGGGGAGTTGAGGGGGCCTATAATTCACCCCTCCACTTT. Amino acid sequence: CASSFRGVEGAYNSPLHF.

The gene calls are TRBV5-1 and TRBJ1-2, with TRBD1 identical over 7 bases. Losses at the gene ends were 3 bases for V and 0 bases for J; bases not matched to a gene: 5. CDR3 length: 15 residues. Germline lookup yields CDR1 SGHRS and CDR2 YFSETQ. The CDR3, as DNA: TGCGCCAGCAGCTCTCAAGGGGGCACTAACTATGGCTACACCTTC. Translation: CASSSQGGTNYGYTF.

CDR3: CAWAGNTIYF. As DNA, the CDR3 is TGTGCCTGGGCGGGAAACACCATATATTTT. The V gene is TRBV30, the J gene TRBJ1-3; no firm D call. V was pared by 5 bases and J by 4 bases, with 3 bases between. Germline assignment: CDR1 GTSNPN and CDR2 SVGIG (reference sequence). The CDR3 consists of 10 residues.

This chain uses TRBV25-1 with TRBJ2-7; 11 nucleotides align to TRBD1. Germline V CDR1 and CDR2: MGHDK, SYGVNS. This CDR3 comprises 13 residues. With 8 bases clipped from V and 0 bases from J, the junction kept 0 bases outside the gene matches. The CDR3 loop is CASGQGASYEQYF. The DNA of the CDR3 is TGTGCCAGCGGACAGGGGGCCTCCTACGAGCAGTACTTC.

The chain couples TRBV27 to TRBJ2-7; 9 bases map to TRBD1. This CDR3 is 14 amino acids long. The J segment lost 2 bases and the V segment lost 6 bases, leaving 5 bases of the junction unmatched. From germline, CDR1 is MNHEY and CDR2 SMNVEV (reference sequence). The CDR3 loop reads CASRGGTGTYEQYF. The CDR3 DNA is TGTGCCAGCAGGGGGGGGACAGGGACCTACGAGCAGTACTTC.

The chain links TRBV30 to TRBJ1-3; D call uncertain. CDR3 length equals 12 residues. Germline assignment: CDR1 GTSNPN and CDR2 SVGIG (reference sequence). The ends were cut back, 4 bases at V and 6 bases at J, with 10 bases in the middle. In nucleotides, the CDR3 is TGTGCCTGGACCGCGGGAGTAAACACCATATATTTT. Its translation is CAWTAGVNTIYF.

The chain joins TRBV11-1 to TRBJ2-1; a weak D match, TRBD2 (6 bases). V was pared by 3 bases and J by 4 bases, with 13 bases between. This CDR3 region has 15 residues. Germline V gene data show CDR1 as SGHAT and CDR2 as FQDESV (reference sequence). CDR3 region: CASSLGGYRYNEQFF. DNA for the CDR3: TGTGCCAGCAGCTTGGGGGGATATCGATACAATGAGCAGTTCTTC.

CDR3 in amino acids: CASSLASGGQSDTQYF. The CDR3 DNA reads as TGTGCCAGCAGCTTAGCTTCGGGGGGGCAATCAGATACGCAGTATTTT. The chain combines TRBV7-9 with TRBJ2-3; TRBD2 agrees at 8 bases. CDR3 size: 16 residues. With 0 bases clipped from V and 4 bases from J, the junction kept 6 bases outside the gene matches. Germline values: CDR1 SEHNR, CDR2 FQNEAQ (reference sequence).

V gene TRBV7-2 combines with J gene TRBJ2-5, with D perhaps matching TRBD2 (6 bases). Trimming took off 8 bases at V and 5 bases at J, with 9 bases between the two ends. Germline CDR1 is SGHTA and CDR2 is FQGNSA. This CDR3 region has 11 residues. The CDR3 nucleotides read TGTGCCAGCGGGGGGAGGGAGACCCAGTACTTC. It specifies CASGGRETQYF.

The V gene is TRBV28, the J gene TRBJ1-3; D uncertain. V lost 9 bases and J lost 0, with 9 bases in between. The CDR3 spans 13 residues. CDR1 and CDR2 from the germline V gene are MDHEN and SYDVKM. Written as DNA, the CDR3 is TGTGCCAGTTGGACTATCTCTGGAAACACCATATATTTT. It is translated as CASWTISGNTIYF.

The chain carries TRBV18 and TRBJ2-2; D gene uncertain. This CDR3 spans 16 amino acids. The V gene lost 3 bases and the J gene lost 0 bases, with 11 bases spanning the gap. Germline V gives CDR1 KGHSH, CDR2 LQKENI. As DNA, the CDR3 is TGTGCCAGCTCACCTAACCCGACATCGAACACCGGGGAGCTGTTTTTT. It codes for CASSPNPTSNTGELFF.

The chain employs TRBV15 and TRBJ2-2; D is unresolved. The CDR3 is made up of 15 amino acids. Germline values: CDR1 LNHNV, CDR2 YYDKDF (reference sequence). Trimming pared 5 bases from V and 3 bases from J, leaving 13 bases between. The CDR3 sequence is CATSPRPRDTGELFF. The CDR3 coding sequence is TGTGCCACCAGCCCCCGACCCCGGGACACCGGGGAGCTGTTTTTT.

The rearrangement uses TRBV15 and TRBJ1-1; D ambiguous. Trimming removed 3 bases from V and 3 bases from J, with 14 bases in between. This CDR3 spans 15 amino acids. CDR1 and CDR2 from the germline V gene are LNHNV and YYDKDF (reference sequence). The CDR3 region has the DNA TGTGCCACCAGCAGGAAGGGAGCCGAGGACACTGAAGCTTTCTTT. Encoded protein: CATSRKGAEDTEAFF. The variable domain in full, completed from reference TRBV15 and TRBJ1-1, reads DAMVIQNPRYQVTQFGKPVTLSCSQTLNHNVMYWYQQKSSQAPKLLFHYYDKDFNNEADTPDNFQSRRPNTSFCFLDIRSPGLGDTAMYLCATSRKGAEDTEAFFGQGTRLTVV.

The chain has TRBV5-1 and TRBJ1-1, with a tentative D call TRBD1 (6 bases). The germline V and J ends were trimmed by 2 bases and 5 bases, with 10 bases remaining between them. The CDR3 covers 13 residues. The germline V gene has CDR1 SGHRS and CDR2 YFSETQ. The CDR3 reads CASSLTGKTEAFF. In nucleotides, the CDR3 is TGCGCCAGCAGCTTAACAGGGAAAACTGAAGCTTTCTTT.

V usage is TRBV5-1 and J usage is TRBJ1-4; 9 nucleotides line up with TRBD1. Germline CDR1 reads SGHRS; CDR2 reads YFSETQ. V lost 3 bases to trimming and J lost 8 bases; unmatched junction nucleotides: 5. The length of the CDR3 is 14 residues. Here the CDR3 reads CASSSGQGEEKLFF. The CDR3 region has the DNA TGCGCCAGCAGCTCGGGACAGGGTGAAGAAAAACTGTTTTTT.